Listed below are T cell receptor beta chains from one sample, sequenced in a study of cytotoxic CD8 clonotypes in ibrutinib-treated CLL. Profiled with immunoSEQ multiplex PCR; TCRdb holds only in-frame clones, not every one. The table shows roughly 130,000 clones, with under 95% occurring only once. The material was PBMCs, obtained after 12 months of ibrutinib treatment. The receptors were gathered from a human donor with chronic lymphocytic leukemia. Each CDR3 is given with its conserved first and last residue. D genes are given only for firm matches. A row's size may be missing; if present it is once, few, many or a size class.

>TRBV7-2|NA|NA|TRBJ2-7
CASSSSRGSSYEQYF
TGTGCCAGCAGCTCATCTCGGGGCAGCTCCTACGAGCAGTACTTC
>TRBV13|TRBD1|NA|TRBJ2-7
CASSLRQGSREQYF
TGTGCCAGCAGCTTAAGACAGGGTTCTCGTGAGCAGTACTTC
>TRBV28|NA|few|TRBJ2-7
CASKSDSYEQYF
TGTGCCAGCAAATCGGACTCCTACGAGCAGTACTTC
>TRBV30|NA|NA|TRBJ1-1
CAWTRGLEAFF
TGTGCCTGGACTAGGGGACTTGAAGCTTTCTTT
>TRBV20-1|NA|NA|TRBJ2-1
CSAHYNEQFF
TGCAGTGCCCATTACAATGAGCAGTTCTTC
>TRBV28|NA|NA|TRBJ1-5
CASSLHQGGQPQHF
TGTGCCAGCAGTTTACATCAAGGTGGACAGCCCCAGCATTTT
>TRBV7-9|TRBD1|NA|TRBJ1-1
CASSPRTGGTEAFF
TGTGCCAGCAGCCCCCGGACAGGGGGCACTGAAGCTTTCTTT
>TRBV7-9|NA|NA|TRBJ2-1
CASSLSAGGTYEQFF
TGTGCCAGCAGCTTATCAGCTGGGGGTACCTATGAGCAGTTCTTC
>TRBV2|TRBD2|medium-sized|TRBJ2-1
CASRTSGRVGEQFF
TGTGCCAGCAGGACTAGCGGGAGGGTGGGAGAGCAGTTCTTC
>TRBV6-1|NA|NA|TRBJ1-5
CASTQTYSNQPQHF
TGTGCCAGCACCCAAACTTATAGCAATCAGCCCCAGCATTTT
>TRBV2|TRBD1|NA|TRBJ1-1
CASRRTGTNTEAFF
TGTGCCAGCAGGAGGACAGGAACGAACACTGAAGCTTTCTTT
>TRBV5-1|NA|once|TRBJ2-1
CASSRDEGYNEQFF
TGCGCCAGCAGCCGGGACGAAGGCTACAATGAGCAGTTCTTC
>TRBV29-1|NA|NA|TRBJ2-1
CSVGATSYNEQFF
TGCAGCGTGGGGGCGACCTCCTACAATGAGCAGTTCTTC
>TRBV5-1|TRBD1|NA|TRBJ2-7
CASSSSGQGNREQYF
TGCGCCAGCAGTTCGTCAGGACAGGGGAATAGGGAGCAGTACTTC
>TRBV9|NA|few|TRBJ2-2
CASTEGTGELFF
TGTGCCAGCACCGAAGGGACCGGGGAGCTGTTTTTT
>TRBV7-3|NA|NA|TRBJ2-1
CASSLRGGPQADEQFF
TGTGCCAGCAGCTTAAGGGGCGGCCCCCAAGCGGATGAGCAGTTCTTC
>TRBV6-5|NA|NA|TRBJ1-3
CASSYAHGNTIYF
TGTGCCAGCAGTTACGCCCATGGAAACACCATATATTTT
>TRBV4-3|TRBD2|NA|TRBJ2-3
CASSQDLAASTDTQYF
TGCGCCAGCAGCCAAGATCTAGCGGCTAGCACAGATACGCAGTATTTT
>TRBV19|NA|NA|TRBJ1-2
CASSRLTGNYGYTF
TGTGCCAGTAGTCGACTGACAGGAAACTATGGCTACACCTTC
>TRBV29-1|TRBD2|once|TRBJ2-2
CSVDLAENTGELFF
TGCAGCGTTGATCTAGCGGAGAACACCGGGGAGCTGTTTTTT
>TRBV7-2|NA|NA|TRBJ2-7
CASSREPVTKQYF
TGTGCCAGCAGCCGAGAACCCGTTACGAAGCAGTACTTC
>TRBV18|NA|NA|TRBJ1-2
CASSPRTDVDYSNYGYTF
TGTGCCAGCTCACCAAGGACAGACGTAGACTACTCTAACTATGGCTACACCTTC
>TRBV6-5|TRBD2|NA|TRBJ2-7
CASSQLAGGSYEQYF
TGTGCCAGCAGTCAACTAGCGGGAGGCTCCTACGAGCAGTACTTC
>TRBV18|TRBD1|NA|TRBJ1-5
CASSDGQGVDQPQHF
TGTGCCAGCTCCGATGGACAGGGGGTAGATCAGCCCCAGCATTTT
>TRBV19|TRBD2|NA|TRBJ2-1
CASSIDFIGAGGPGGEQFF
TGTGCCAGTAGTATAGATTTTATAGGAGCGGGAGGGCCAGGAGGTGAGCAGTTCTTC
>TRBV7-2|NA|once|TRBJ2-2
CASSLVGAQNTGELFF
TGTGCCAGCAGCTTAGTGGGCGCCCAGAACACCGGGGAGCTGTTTTTT
>TRBV6-6|NA|NA|TRBJ2-7
CASSFYRLGASYEQYF
TGTGCCAGCAGTTTCTATCGACTAGGCGCCTCCTACGAGCAGTACTTC
>TRBV28|NA|once|TRBJ1-4
CASSLQGSNEKLFF
TGTGCCAGCAGTTTACAGGGGTCTAATGAAAAACTGTTTTTT
>TRBV28|NA|NA|TRBJ2-7
CASSAPISYEQYF
TGTGCCAGCAGTGCCCCCATTTCCTACGAGCAGTACTTC
>TRBV13|TRBD2|NA|TRBJ2-1
CASSSTSWNEQFF
TGTGCCAGCAGCTCGACTAGCTGGAATGAGCAGTTCTTC
>TRBV28|TRBD2|NA|TRBJ2-1
CASSTSGRGSYNEQFF
TGTGCCAGCAGCACTAGCGGGAGGGGCTCCTACAATGAGCAGTTCTTC
>TRBV10-3|NA|NA|TRBJ2-3
CAISGRAGNTDTQYF
TGTGCCATCAGTGGGCGGGCGGGAAACACAGATACGCAGTATTTT
>TRBV28|NA|NA|TRBJ1-2
CASSFTPGGNYGYTF
TGTGCCAGCAGTTTCACCCCGGGCGGGAACTATGGCTACACCTTC
>TRBV9|TRBD2|NA|TRBJ2-1
CASSFTGTSGLAEQFF
TGTGCCAGCAGCTTCACCGGGACTAGCGGTCTGGCGGAGCAGTTCTTC
>TRBV28|TRBD1|NA|TRBJ1-1
CASLPTGLNTEAFF
TGTGCCAGCCTCCCGACAGGGTTGAACACTGAAGCTTTCTTT
>TRBV30|TRBD1|NA|TRBJ2-1
CARTGGTVNEQFF
TGTGCCCGGACAGGGGGAACGGTCAATGAGCAGTTCTTC
>TRBV28|NA|NA|TRBJ2-3
CASTSPGGWTDTQYF
TGTGCCAGCACCTCCCCTGGCGGTTGGACAGATACGCAGTATTTT
>TRBV28|TRBD1|NA|TRBJ1-4
CASSLDRDRTQLTNEKLFF
TGTGCCAGCAGTTTAGACCGGGACAGGACTCAACTGACTAATGAAAAACTGTTTTTT
>TRBV29-1|NA|NA|TRBJ2-2
CSASWPANTGELFF
TGCAGCGCCTCATGGCCAGCGAACACCGGGGAGCTGTTTTTT
>TRBV6-5|NA|NA|TRBJ1-1
CASRSNYKNTEAFF
TGTGCCAGCAGATCCAACTATAAGAACACTGAAGCTTTCTTT
>TRBV5-1|NA|NA|TRBJ2-3
CASAYREGGTSTDTQYF
TGCGCCAGCGCCTACCGCGAGGGGGGTACTAGCACAGATACGCAGTATTTT
>TRBV5-5|TRBD1|NA|TRBJ1-1
CASSPLQGAGTEAFF
TGTGCCAGCAGCCCACTACAGGGGGCGGGTACTGAAGCTTTCTTT
>TRBV2|NA|NA|TRBJ1-2
CASSENYGYTF
TGTGCCAGCAGTGAAAACTATGGCTACACCTTC
>TRBV11-2|NA|once|TRBJ1-1
CASSLAPVREAFF
TGTGCCAGCAGCTTAGCGCCGGTTCGTGAAGCTTTCTTT
>TRBV19|NA|NA|TRBJ1-5
CASSFTGSNQPQHF
TGTGCCAGTAGTTTTACAGGGAGCAATCAGCCCCAGCATTTT
>TRBV7-8|NA|NA|TRBJ2-3
CASSSGLRQVTPDTQYF
TGTGCCAGCAGCTCAGGCCTGCGACAGGTTACCCCAGATACGCAGTATTTT
>TRBV5-4|NA|NA|TRBJ2-5
CASSLSGRGRETQYF
TGTGCCAGCAGCTTATCTGGGAGGGGGCGAGAGACCCAGTACTTC
>TRBV28|TRBD1|NA|TRBJ2-2
CASRGTGRTGELFF
TGTGCCAGCAGGGGGACAGGGAGAACCGGGGAGCTGTTTTTT
>TRBV11-3|TRBD2|NA|TRBJ2-7
CASSSGLETYEQYF
TGTGCCAGCAGCTCCGGACTAGAGACCTACGAGCAGTACTTC
>TRBV5-1|NA|NA|TRBJ2-7
CASSGSGQRSSEQYF
TGCGCCAGCAGCGGTTCAGGGCAGCGCTCCTCCGAGCAGTACTTC
>TRBV5-1|NA|once|TRBJ2-3
CASSLGGSLGTQYF
TGCGCCAGCAGCTTGGGGGGTTCCCTCGGTACGCAGTATTTT
>TRBV29-1|NA|NA|TRBJ2-4
CSVDPPGEGNIQYF
TGCAGCGTTGATCCCCCAGGGGAAGGGAACATTCAGTACTTC
>TRBV6-5|NA|NA|TRBJ1-5
CASSYTSNQPQHF
TGTGCCAGCAGTTACACTAGCAATCAGCCCCAGCATTTT
>TRBV5-1|NA|once|TRBJ2-2
CASSSGLLNTGELFF
TGCGCCAGCAGCTCGGGACTTCTGAACACCGGGGAGCTGTTTTTT
>TRBV5-1|TRBD2|NA|TRBJ2-2
CASSFLAGGGSGELFF
TGCGCCAGCAGCTTTTTAGCGGGAGGAGGCTCCGGGGAGCTGTTTTTT